Below, 17 T cell receptor beta chains from the same sample are listed, as sequenced in a study of shared clonotypes between healthy human individuals. Profiling relied on immunoSEQ multiplex PCR, and the TCRdb table lists in-frame clones only, not all of them. The sample includes approximately 88,000 clones, 68% seen only once; the top ten take 50%. Sequenced sample: memory CD8+ T cells sorted from blood. The subset is: CD45RO+ cells pooled with CCR7-negative TemRA cells. Receptor source: a man aged 25 to 45 in good health.

The rearrangement uses TRBV7-6 and TRBJ2-7, with 7 bases that match TRBD1. V lost 5 bases to trimming and J lost 6 bases; unmatched junction nucleotides: 7. This CDR3 is built from 13 residues. Germline lookup yields CDR1 SGHVS and CDR2 FNYEAQ. The CDR3 nucleotides are TGTGCCAGCAGCGATACAGGGGCGGGCGAGCAGTACTTC. Translated: CASSDTGAGEQYF.

The J gene is TRBJ1-4, the V gene TRBV5-1; no definite D call. The CDR3 is made up of 14 amino acids. V was clipped by 7 bases and J by 2 bases, with 12 bases between them. From germline, CDR1 is SGHRS and CDR2 YFSETQ. The CDR3 DNA reads as TGCGCCAGCTCCTACGGAGGCACTAATGAAAAACTGTTTTTT. It translates to CASSYGGTNEKLFF.

The chain links TRBV6-1 to TRBJ2-7; D gene uncertain. The CDR3 length is 14 residues. V lost 7 bases to trimming and J lost 2 bases, with 15 bases between them. Germline V gives CDR1 MNHNS, CDR2 SASEGT. The CDR3 DNA follows: TGTGCCAGCACTTCCACGACGGCAACCTACGAGCAGTACTTC. Translation: CASTSTTATYEQYF.

This rearrangement joins TRBV28 to TRBJ2-1; 7 nucleotides match TRBD2. The CDR3 runs to 12 residues. Germline V CDR1 and CDR2: MDHEN, SYDVKM. CDR3 in amino acids: CAVPGLSNEQFF. As DNA, the CDR3 is TGTGCAGTACCGGGACTATCCAATGAGCAGTTCTTC.

The gene calls are TRBV18 and TRBJ2-7; D may be TRBD1 (6 bases). V lost 5 bases and J 6 bases, leaving 11 bases between the germline ends. The CDR3 runs to 12 residues. Per the germline V gene, CDR1 is KGHSH and CDR2 is LQKENI. Written as DNA, the CDR3 is TGTGCCAGCTCAACAGACAGGTCCGAGCAGTACTTC. Protein sequence: CASSTDRSEQYF.

CDR3 loop: CASSAGQGYEQYF. DNA for the CDR3: TGTGCCAGCAGTGCCGGACAGGGCTACGAGCAGTACTTC. The V call is TRBV25-1, the J call TRBJ2-7; 8 bases are a match to TRBD1. Trimming removed 4 bases from V and 3 bases from J; junction bases left unmatched: 2. There are 13 residues in the CDR3. Germline assignment: CDR1 MGHDK and CDR2 SYGVNS.

The chain employs TRBV6-5 and TRBJ2-7; D possibly corresponds to TRBD2 (6 bases). V was cut by 10 bases and J by 2 bases, with 12 bases left in between. The germline V gene encodes CDR1 MNHEY and CDR2 SVGAGI. This CDR3 comprises 12 residues. Here the CDR3 reads CATAGGAYEQYF. As DNA, the CDR3 is TGTGCCACCGCTGGAGGGGCCTACGAGCAGTACTTC.

This clone was seen at least ten times. This chain uses TRBV5-6 with TRBJ1-5; weak D call: TRBD1 (6 bases). Trimming cost V 0 bases and J 2 bases, with 12 bases left between them. The CDR3 runs to 16 residues. Germline values: CDR1 SGHDT, CDR2 YYEEEE. CDR3: CASSLVGGAGNQPQHF. CDR3 nucleotide sequence: TGTGCCAGCAGCTTGGTTGGGGGGGCCGGCAATCAGCCCCAGCATTTT.

V gene TRBV29-1 combines with J gene TRBJ2-3; D not resolved. CDR1 SQVTM and CDR2 ANQGSEA come from the germline V gene. V was trimmed by 1 base and J by 7 bases, leaving 15 bases between them. The CDR3 runs to 14 residues. CDR3 in DNA: TGCAGCGTTGAAGGGCAGACCGAGTGGAATACGCAGTATTTT. It specifies CSVEGQTEWNTQYF.

The chain is built from TRBV6-1 and TRBJ2-7; D is ambiguous. The germline V and J ends were trimmed by 7 bases and 1 base, with 14 bases remaining between them. CDR1 MNHNS and CDR2 SASEGT come from the germline V gene. The CDR3 is 14 residues long. DNA of the CDR3: TGTGCCAGCAAATTAGGTTGGAATTCCTACGAGCAGTACTTC. It is translated as CASKLGWNSYEQYF.

The chain recombines TRBV27 with TRBJ1-1; 9 positions agree with TRBD1. Trimming at V came to 5 bases and at J to 7 bases, leaving 2 bases not matched to a gene. The CDR3 totals 12 residues. Germline V lookup: CDR1 MNHEY, CDR2 SMNVEV (reference sequence). CDR3 nucleotide sequence: TGTGCCAGCAGTACAGGGGGCGGTGAAGCTTTCTTT. This encodes CASSTGGGEAFF.

The chain is built from TRBV11-2 and TRBJ1-3; no definite D call. V lost 5 bases to trimming and J lost 2 bases, with 13 bases between them. The CDR3 runs 15 residues. The germline CDR1 and CDR2 sequences are SGHAT and FQNNGV. The CDR3 coding sequence is TGTGCCAGCAGCCGGGCCTGGGGAGCTGGAAACACCATATATTTT. It is translated as CASSRAWGAGNTIYF.

The chain is built from TRBV6-5 and TRBJ2-7; D unclear. The V gene's germline CDR1 is MNHEY and CDR2 SVGAGI. V was cut by 1 base and J by 3 bases, with 13 bases left in between. The CDR3 is made up of 15 amino acids. CDR3 nucleotides: TGTGCCAGCAGTTACTACCAGGCCCCACTCTACGAGCAGTACTTC. The encoded protein is CASSYYQAPLYEQYF.

This clone was detected a few times. The CDR3: CASSYSGGTEAFF. CDR3 DNA: TGTGCCAGCAGTTACTCAGGGGGGACTGAAGCTTTCTTT. This sequence joins TRBV6-5 and TRBJ1-1, with D possibly TRBD1 on 6 matching bases. The CDR3 has 13 amino acids. From germline, CDR1 is MNHEY and CDR2 SVGAGI. V gave up 0 bases and J gave up 5 bases, with 7 bases separating them.

With regard to this clone: This likely reflects a read error, since a far larger clone is one base away. This sample also contains other DNA sequences that code for the same CDR3. The CDR3 DNA reads TGTGCCAGCAGTTTTCAGGACTACGAGCAGTACTTC. This translates into CASSFQDYEQYF. This rearrangement joins TRBV28 to TRBJ2-7; unclear D gene. Germline V gene data show CDR1 as MDHEN and CDR2 as SYDVKM. The length of the CDR3 is 12 residues. V gave up 3 bases and J gave up 3 bases, with 6 bases separating them.

The chain links TRBV15 to TRBJ1-4; no reliable D call. The CDR3 extends over 15 amino acids. The germline V gene has CDR1 LNHNV and CDR2 YYDKDF (reference sequence). V was clipped by 6 bases and J by 6 bases, with 17 bases between them. For the CDR3, the DNA is TGTGCCACCAGTAACGTCGCGGGTTTGGATGAAAAACTGTTTTTT. It translates to CATSNVAGLDEKLFF.

The V and J genes are TRBV5-1 and TRBJ2-7; TRBD2 matches at 16 bases. This CDR3 spans 15 amino acids. Trimming took 3 bases from V and 4 from J; bases not matched to a gene: 1. Germline CDR1 is SGHRS and CDR2 is YFSETQ. CDR3 protein: CASSWGLAGGYEQYF. CDR3 sequence (DNA): TGCGCCAGCAGCTGGGGACTAGCGGGAGGGTACGAGCAGTACTTC.